Listed here are 27 T cell receptor beta chains from one sample, sequenced in a study of blood T cell repertoires in COVID-19. The assay was immunoSEQ multiplex PCR, and TCRdb's table has in-frame clones only and misses some. Of about 190,000 clones listed, around 80% are singletons. The sample consisted of peripheral blood. The receptors stem from a man aged 25 to 45 with active or convalescent COVID-19.

In DNA, the CDR3 is TGTGCCAGCAGTTTAGGGGAGGACACTGAAGCTTTCTTT. This gives the protein CASSLGEDTEAFF. The chain recombines TRBV12-3 or TRBV12-4 with TRBJ1-1; no firm D call. This CDR3 has 13 amino acids. Trimming left V 1 base short and J 3 bases short, with 6 bases between.

This chain joins TRBV27 and TRBJ1-2; D not resolved. V was shortened by 4 bases and J by 8 bases, with 17 bases between the two germline ends. The CDR3 is 14 residues long. The germline CDR1 and CDR2 sequences are MNHEY and SMNVEV (reference sequence). The CDR3 DNA follows: TGTGCCAGCAGTTCGGCGGCCTTAGCGGGGGGCTACACCTTC. Translation: CASSSAALAGGYTF.

CDR3 bases: TGCGCCAGCAGTGAGTCGAAAGCCGAGCAGTACTTC. Translation: CASSESKAEQYF. The chain uses TRBV10-1 and TRBJ2-7, with D hard to call. CDR1 is WNHNN, CDR2 SYGVQD, per germline (reference sequence). This CDR3 is 12 amino acids long. V lost 0 bases and J lost 6, with 6 bases in between.

This chain links TRBV11-3 with TRBJ1-1; no definite D call. CDR3 length equals 13 residues. Trimming cost V 0 bases and J 1 base, with 3 bases left between them. The V gene's germline CDR1 is SGHNT and CDR2 YENEEA. Here the CDR3 reads CASSLDGNTEAFF. The CDR3 coding sequence is TGTGCCAGCAGCTTAGACGGGAACACTGAAGCTTTCTTT. The full variable domain, completed using reference TRBV11-3 and TRBJ1-1, is EAGVVQSPRYKIIEKKQPVAFWCNPISGHNTLYWYLQNLGQGPELLIRYENEEAVDDSQLPKDRFSAERLKGVDSTLKIQPAELGDSAVYLCASSLDGNTEAFFGQGTRLTVV.

This chain links TRBV10-2 with TRBJ2-5, with 9 bases that match TRBD2. The germline V gene has CDR1 WSHSY and CDR2 SAAADI. V lost 3 bases, J lost 1 base, and 9 bases stayed unmatched. CDR3 length: 17 amino acids. The CDR3 reads CASSDIRERGVQETQYF. The CDR3 nucleotides read TGCGCCAGCAGTGATATTAGAGAGCGGGGGGTCCAAGAGACCCAGTACTTC.

The J gene is TRBJ2-7, the V gene TRBV29-1, with a weak D call TRBD2 (6 bases). Trimming removed 6 bases from V and 2 bases from J, with 14 bases in between. This CDR3 contains 13 residues. Per the germline V gene, CDR1 is SQVTM and CDR2 is ANQGSEA. The CDR3 loop is CSVLAESTYEQYF. The CDR3 DNA reads TGCAGCGTCTTAGCGGAATCCACCTACGAGCAGTACTTC.

This clone was picked up a small number of times. The chain couples TRBV27 to TRBJ1-5; a weak D match, TRBD1 (5 bases). V lost 0 bases and J 1 base, leaving 16 bases between the germline ends. The CDR3 has 18 amino acids. Germline lookup yields CDR1 MNHEY and CDR2 SMNVEV (reference sequence). The CDR3 nucleotides read TGTGCCAGCAGTTTATCGCGAATCCAGGGAGGGAGCAATCAGCCCCAGCATTTT. Translated, it gives CASSLSRIQGGSNQPQHF.

This sequence joins TRBV4-3 and TRBJ2-7; perhaps TRBD1 as D (6 bases). V gave up 0 bases and J gave up 3 bases, with 21 bases separating them. In germline, CDR1 is LGHNA, CDR2 YSLEER. The CDR3 runs to 18 residues. CDR3 bases: TGCGCCAGCAGCCAAGATCGGTTCAGGGGCTCAGCGATCTACGAGCAGTACTTC. Amino acid sequence: CASSQDRFRGSAIYEQYF.

This clone was recorded once. The chain couples TRBV30 to TRBJ2-1; 9 bases are a match to TRBD2. The CDR3 consists of 15 residues. With 5 bases clipped from V and 2 bases from J, the junction kept 7 bases outside the gene matches. The germline gives CDR1 GTSNPN, CDR2 SVGIG (reference sequence). The CDR3 DNA reads as TGTGCCTGGGTTCTGACTAGCGGTACCTACAATGAGCAGTTCTTC. This gives the protein CAWVLTSGTYNEQFF.

J is TRBJ1-1 and V is TRBV28, with TRBD1 matching 7 bases. J lost 2 bases, V lost 8 bases, and 11 bases had no gene match. In germline, CDR1 is MDHEN, CDR2 SYDVKM. CDR3 length equals 15 residues. CDR3 bases: TGTGCCAGCGCACCCAGGACAGGACTTAACACTGAAGCTTTCTTT. It encodes CASAPRTGLNTEAFF.

The chain couples TRBV7-2 to TRBJ2-5; D may be TRBD1 (6 bases). The CDR3 sequence is 13 residues long. V was clipped by 3 bases and J by 5 bases, with 10 bases between them. CDR1 SGHTA and CDR2 FQGNSA come from the germline V gene. The CDR3 loop reads CASSLGQWETQYF. DNA for the CDR3: TGTGCCAGCAGCTTGGGACAATGGGAGACCCAGTACTTC.

The CDR3 is CASSPLRGTANTEAFF. Written as DNA, the CDR3 is TGTGCCAGCAGCCCCCTCCGGGGGACAGCTAACACTGAAGCTTTCTTT. The chain recombines TRBV7-9 with TRBJ1-1, with TRBD1 matching 7 bases. The ends lost 5 bases at V and 2 bases at J; junction bases unmatched: 11. Germline CDR1 is SEHNR and CDR2 is FQNEAQ (reference sequence). There are 16 residues in the CDR3.

The chain has TRBV5-1 and TRBJ2-3; the match to TRBD2 covers 9 bases. After removal of 5 bases from V and 2 bases from J, the junction contained 9 bases not matched to a gene. The CDR3 runs to 16 residues. Germline V CDR1 and CDR2: SGHRS, YFSETQ. The CDR3 loop reads CASSTSTSGYTDTQYF. The CDR3 DNA reads as TGCGCCAGCAGTACATCGACTAGCGGATACACAGATACGCAGTATTTT. The full variable domain, in which reference TRBV5-1 and TRBJ2-3 provide the parts outside the CDR3, is KAGVTQTPRYLIKTRGQQVTLSCSPISGHRSVSWYQQTPGQGLQFLFEYFSETQRNKGNFPGRFSGRQFSNSRSEMNVSTLELGDSALYLCASSTSTSGYTDTQYFGPGTRLTVL.

V is TRBV3-1 (or the pseudogene TRBV3-2) and J is TRBJ2-1, with D maybe TRBD1 (6 bases). Germline V CDR1 and CDR2: LGHDT, YNNKEL (reference sequence). This CDR3 comprises 15 residues. V was shortened by 4 bases and J by 0 bases, with 10 bases between the two germline ends. Here the CDR3 DNA reads TGTGCCAGCAGCCCGGACAGAGCCTCCTACAATGAGCAGTTCTTC. It is translated as CASSPDRASYNEQFF.

This chain connects TRBV7-9 to TRBJ2-7, with 11 bases lining up with TRBD1. Germline CDR1 SEHNR, CDR2 FQNEAQ (reference sequence). V lost 0 bases to trimming and J lost 2 bases; unmatched junction nucleotides: 12. The CDR3 has 19 residues. The CDR3 is CASSLAPGQGASNTYEQYV. The CDR3 coding sequence is TGTGCCAGCAGCTTAGCCCCCGGACAGGGGGCCTCTAACACCTACGAGCAGTACGTC.

The genes are TRBV9 and TRBJ2-3; 11 bases are shared with TRBD2. Germline CDR1 and CDR2: SGDLS and YYNGEE. The CDR3 consists of 21 residues. V trimming: 4 bases; J trimming: 2 bases; junction bases outside the gene matches: 21. CDR3 sequence: CASSTTDLSGGAEGYTDTQYF. CDR3 nucleotide sequence: TGTGCCAGCAGCACGACGGACCTTAGCGGGGGGGCTGAGGGGTACACAGATACGCAGTATTTT.

The chain joins TRBV14 to TRBJ2-3; 10 bases agree with TRBD2. The CDR3 runs 18 residues. The junction had 6 bases not matched to a gene; V was cut back by 0 bases and J by 0 bases. Germline CDR1 reads SGHDN; CDR2 reads FVKESK. The CDR3 loop reads CASSQDEVAGGSTDTQYF. CDR3 sequence (DNA): TGTGCCAGCAGCCAAGACGAGGTAGCGGGGGGTAGCACAGATACGCAGTATTTT.

The count of this clone is one. The J gene is TRBJ1-1, the V gene TRBV11-2, with 8 bases identical to TRBD1. V shed 5 bases and J 4 bases; nucleotides not matched to a gene: 15. Germline assignment: CDR1 SGHAT and CDR2 FQNNGV. The CDR3 has 17 residues. Written as DNA, the CDR3 is TGTGCCAGCAGCCCCCGAACAGGGGGAATTCAATTCACTGAAGCTTTCTTT. Translation gives CASSPRTGGIQFTEAFF.

The table lists this clone with a few counts. The chain couples TRBV2 to TRBJ1-1; 10 nucleotides line up with TRBD1. CDR1 and CDR2 from the germline V gene are SNHLY and FYNNEI. The ends lost 3 bases at V and 2 bases at J; junction bases unmatched: 6. This CDR3 is 16 amino acids long. The CDR3 loop is CASSDPGQGRNTEAFF. In DNA, the CDR3 is TGTGCCAGCAGTGACCCGGGACAGGGGAGAAACACTGAAGCTTTCTTT.

This clone was found once. The gene calls are TRBV24-1 and TRBJ2-5, with 15 positions matching TRBD2. The length of the CDR3 is 16 residues. Germline lookup yields CDR1 KGHDR and CDR2 SFDVKD. Trimming at V came to 4 bases and at J to 4 bases, leaving 3 bases not matched to a gene. The CDR3 loop reads CATSDPGLAGGETQYF. CDR3 DNA sequence: TGTGCCACCAGTGACCCGGGACTAGCGGGGGGAGAGACCCAGTACTTC.

The chain links TRBV28 to TRBJ1-2, with TRBD1 as a possible D gene (6 bases). CDR1 and CDR2 from the germline V gene are MDHEN and SYDVKM. The CDR3 sequence is 16 residues long. V was shortened by 3 bases and J by 4 bases, with 18 bases between the two germline ends. CDR3 DNA: TGTGCCAGCAGTTTTTCCGTGGGGGACAACCTCTATGGCTACACCTTC. Protein product: CASSFSVGDNLYGYTF.

The rearrangement links TRBV7-9 to TRBJ1-2; the match to TRBD1 covers 7 bases. There are 16 residues in the CDR3. Germline loops: CDR1 SEHNR, CDR2 FQNEAQ (reference sequence). J lost 0 bases, V lost 5 bases, and 9 bases had no gene match. CDR3 bases: TGTGCCAGCAGCCCCTTAACAGGGGTTCCTAACTATGGCTACACCTTC. Residues: CASSPLTGVPNYGYTF. Looking up the rest from reference TRBV7-9 and TRBJ1-2 gives the full variable domain: DTGVSQNPRHKITKRGQNVTFRCDPISEHNRLYWYRQTLGQGPEFLTYFQNEAQLEKSRLLSDRFSAERPKGSFSTLEIQRTEQGDSAMYLCASSPLTGVPNYGYTFGSGTRLTVV.

V usage is TRBV25-1 and J usage is TRBJ1-1; D possibly corresponds to TRBD1 (5 bases). Germline CDR1 is MGHDK and CDR2 is SYGVNS. The CDR3 length is 11 residues. V lost 8 bases, J lost 4 bases, and 8 bases lay in between. The CDR3 sequence: CASWRGTEAFF. In DNA form, the CDR3 reads TGTGCCAGCTGGAGGGGCACTGAAGCTTTCTTT.

J is TRBJ1-1 and V is TRBV5-1; D unclear. CDR1 is SGHRS, CDR2 YFSETQ, per germline. V shed 0 bases and J shed 0 bases, with 9 bases lying between them. The CDR3 sequence is 15 residues long. CDR3 amino acids: CASSLGGRLNTEAFF. CDR3 nucleotides: TGCGCCAGCAGCTTGGGAGGGCGCTTGAACACTGAAGCTTTCTTT.

This chain connects TRBV24-1 to TRBJ1-1; a possible D gene is TRBD1 (6 bases). The CDR3 has 13 residues. The germline gives CDR1 KGHDR, CDR2 SFDVKD. V was cut by 5 bases and J by 3 bases, with 9 bases left in between. CDR3 amino acids: CATSGTVDTEAFF. For the CDR3, the DNA is TGTGCCACCAGTGGGACAGTTGACACTGAAGCTTTCTTT.

CDR3 residues: CATPQGSPQNEQFF. CDR3 coding DNA: TGTGCCACCCCACAGGGGTCCCCCCAGAATGAGCAGTTCTTC. V gene TRBV6-5 combines with J gene TRBJ2-1; TRBD1 agrees at 7 bases. CDR3 size: 14 residues. CDR1 is MNHEY and CDR2 is SVGAGI in the germline V gene. The V gene end was trimmed by 10 bases and the J gene end by 7 bases; junction bases not matched to a gene: 13.

In nucleotides, the CDR3 is TGTGCCAGCTCACCTCAGACAGGCGACACTGAAGCTTTCTTT. Translating gives CASSPQTGDTEAFF. The V and J genes are TRBV18 and TRBJ1-1, with TRBD1 as a possible D gene (6 bases). From germline, CDR1 is KGHSH and CDR2 LQKENI. The CDR3 is 14 amino acids. Trimming took off 3 bases at V and 3 bases at J, with 11 bases between the two ends.